This TCR beta chain was recovered during a study of T cells in Graves' hyperthyroidism and ophthalmopathy. For the study at large: Before any treatment, at initial diagnosis, peripheral blood was collected.

The CDR3 covers 18 residues. The V and J ends lost 1 base and 4 bases, in that order; junction bases with no gene match: 8. CDR1 and CDR2 (germline): LGHNA, YNFKEQ. On this clonotype itself: The antigen remains undetermined.

RNA transcripts gave rise to amplified TCR beta CDR3 regions. The study used the HTBI primer set for a first-round RT-PCR of the TCR CDR3. TCRdb re-derived calls from the multiplex PCR reads in MiXCR, one entry per CDR3 protein. The table has about 300,000 distinct CDR3 sequences, roughly 15% seen once; the top ten hold roughly 8.5%. Study-level results: Model predictions of ophthalmopathy came a median approximately 6 months before onset. Most thyroid-expanded clonotypes above 0.001 were also found in blood.

The clonotype comes from a woman in her twenties or thirties with Graves' hyperthyroidism that later progressed to Graves' ophthalmopathy. The gene calls are TRBV4-2 and TRBJ2-3; 13 bases agree with TRBD2. Sample: blood. CDR3 coding DNA: TGTGCCAGCAGCCAAGGACGGGGACTAGCGGGAAATCCAGATACGCAGTATTTT. Its translation is CASSQGRGLAGNPDTQYF.